The following is a TCR beta chain sequence with its context. The method was immunoSEQ multiplex PCR; TCRdb's version includes in-frame clones alone and lacks a portion of them. Counted here are a few hundred thousand clones, about nine tenths occurring once; the ten biggest clones make up around 6.3%. Enrollment of patients from Seattle took place during active infection, with longitudinal follow-up. This entry belongs to a study of blood T cell repertoires in COVID-19. About the study: COVID-19 samples, acute and convalescent, were from the United States, Italy and Spain. T cells, B-cell-depleted T cells, or PBMCs supplied cDNA or gDNA.

The sequence was collected from a woman in her thirties with COVID-19, enrolled during active disease. Sequencing was done on a sample of peripheral blood.

Here the CDR3 reads CASSPLAGGTDTQYF. CDR3 coding DNA: TGTGCCAGCAGCCCACTAGCGGGGGGCACAGATACGCAGTATTTT. This chain joins TRBV4-2 and TRBJ2-3, with 11 positions matching TRBD2. V shed 4 bases, J shed 1 base, and the junction held 1 base outside the gene matches. Germline CDR1 LGHNA, CDR2 YNFKEQ. This CDR3 contains 15 residues.